This T cell receptor (beta chain) stems from a study of response to subunit inactivated influenza vaccine. Concerning this clonotype: Its antigen is undetermined.

Study-wide points: New T cells are recruited in small numbers by each seasonal influenza vaccination, according to the authors' suggestion.

MiXCR, applied by TCRdb to the RT-PCR reads, yields one record per CDR3 protein. Among fewer than 700,000 distinct CDR3 sequences, 10% to 15% were seen once, and the ten largest hold roughly 13%. Germline lookup yields CDR1 SGHRS and CDR2 YFSETQ. With 0 bases removed from V and 1 base from J, the gap between germline ends came to 13 bases. This CDR3 contains 16 residues. Sequences were derived from PBMCs from blood, sampled roughly 47 days after vaccination. The J gene is TRBJ1-2, the V gene TRBV5-1; D ambiguous. This clonotype was sampled from a man aged 50 or older who received an inactivated influenza vaccine. The CDR3 sequence: CASSLEVMEFNYGYTF. As DNA, the CDR3 is TGCGCCAGCAGCTTGGAGGTTATGGAGTTTAACTATGGCTACACCTTC.